This entry concerns a single TCR beta chain. This sample stems from a study of blood T cell repertoires in COVID-19. Study overall: COVID-19 samples, acute and convalescent, were from the United States, Italy and Spain. From T cells, B-cell-depleted T cells, or PBMCs came the material, which was cDNA or gDNA.

The CDR3 has 12 residues. The V and J ends lost 1 base and 9 bases respectively, with 7 bases between them. Germline CDR1 LGHDT, CDR2 YNNKEL (reference sequence). Per the original methods: Reference gene primer amplification yielded estimated nucleated cell counts. Repertoires were generated with immunoSEQ multiplex PCR, while TCRdb's copy carries only in-frame clones and drops some. The D gene and trimming were derived from the DNA, and the V and J assignments and clone size from that table. Altogether about 290,000 clones are present, roughly 90% being singletons, with the ten largest covering less than 2%. Assignments of participants to cohorts depended upon their own reported clinical history.

Sequenced material: PBMCs or T cells enriched from blood (not recorded which). This chain uses TRBV3-1 (or the pseudogene TRBV3-2) with TRBJ1-5; D gene ambiguous. The clonotype was recovered from a middle-aged woman who had recovered from COVID-19. This CDR3 reads CASSQALGPQHF. CDR3 coding DNA: TGTGCCAGCAGCCAAGCTCTAGGGCCCCAGCATTTT.